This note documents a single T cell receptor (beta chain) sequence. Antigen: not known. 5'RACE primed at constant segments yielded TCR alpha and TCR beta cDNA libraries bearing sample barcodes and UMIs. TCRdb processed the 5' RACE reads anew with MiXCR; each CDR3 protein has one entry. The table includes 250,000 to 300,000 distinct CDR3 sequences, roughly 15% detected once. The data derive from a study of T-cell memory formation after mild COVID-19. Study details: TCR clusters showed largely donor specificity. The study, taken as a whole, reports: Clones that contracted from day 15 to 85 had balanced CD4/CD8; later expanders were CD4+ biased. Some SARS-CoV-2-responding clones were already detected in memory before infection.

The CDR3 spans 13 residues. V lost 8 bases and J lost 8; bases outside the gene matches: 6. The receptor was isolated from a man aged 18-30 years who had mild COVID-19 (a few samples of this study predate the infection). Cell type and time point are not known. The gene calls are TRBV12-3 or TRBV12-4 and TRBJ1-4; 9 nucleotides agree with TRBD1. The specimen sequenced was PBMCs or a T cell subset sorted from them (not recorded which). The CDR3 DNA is TGTGCCAGCGGAACAGGGGGCCGAGAAAAACTGTTTTTT. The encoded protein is CASGTGGREKLFF.